The 15 T cell receptor beta chains presented below share a single source sample, sequenced in a study of chemoradiotherapy in HPV16-positive cancers. Libraries were prepared by immunoSEQ multiplex PCR; TCRdb keeps only in-frame clonotypes and omits some of them. Of some 7,400 clones listed, 80% to 90% were seen once; the top ten hold 6.5%. The source material was tumor tissue, sampled from a patient who underwent chemoradiotherapy. Source of these receptors: a human donor with HPV-associated anogenital cancer.

The gene calls are TRBV4-3 and TRBJ2-7; no firm D call. CDR1 and CDR2 from the germline V gene are LGHNA and YSLEER. The CDR3 sequence is 13 residues long. Trimming removed 0 bases at V and 7 bases at J, with 10 bases between. CDR3 bases: TGCGCCAGCAGCCAAGAGGAAGAGAGGGAGCAGTACTTC. Protein product: CASSQEEEREQYF.

V and J are TRBV2 and TRBJ1-2, with 7 bases fitting TRBD1. CDR1 and CDR2 (germline): SNHLY, FYNNEI. The junction had 15 bases not matched to a gene; V was cut back by 8 bases and J by 6 bases. The CDR3 spans 15 residues. The CDR3 coding sequence is TGTGCCAGCGGTTCCAGGGGGGCAGGTTACGATGGCTACACCTTC. Its protein is CASGSRGAGYDGYTF.

This sequence joins TRBV5-4 and TRBJ2-3; TRBD2 matches at 10 bases. Trimming at V came to 4 bases and at J to 0 bases, leaving 5 bases not matched to a gene. Germline lookup yields CDR1 SGHNT and CDR2 YYREEE (reference sequence). The CDR3 is made up of 16 amino acids. CDR3 sequence reads: CASSPETSGSTDTQYF. DNA of the CDR3: TGTGCCAGCAGCCCCGAGACTAGCGGGAGCACAGATACGCAGTATTTT.

As regards this clone: Other nucleotide sequences in the sample specify the same CDR3. This sequence joins TRBV6-5 and TRBJ2-7; perhaps TRBD2 as D (5 bases). The CDR3 runs 14 residues. Trimming left V 0 bases short and J 3 bases short, with 9 bases between. Germline CDR1 MNHEY, CDR2 SVGAGI. CDR3 bases: TGTGCCAGCAGTTACTCGGCCGGAGGCTACGAGCAGTACTTC. Amino acid sequence: CASSYSAGGYEQYF.

The chain couples TRBV11-3 to TRBJ2-1; D not resolved. CDR1 SGHNT and CDR2 YENEEA come from the germline V gene. Trimming pared 5 bases from V and 0 bases from J, leaving 8 bases between. The CDR3 contains 14 residues. The CDR3 here is CASSPTSSYNEQFF. CDR3 DNA: TGTGCCAGCAGCCCGACGAGCTCCTACAATGAGCAGTTCTTC.

The V and J genes are TRBV2 and TRBJ1-3; 7 bases map to TRBD1. The CDR3 has 13 residues. The V gene's germline CDR1 is SNHLY and CDR2 FYNNEI. V was pared by 4 bases and J by 11 bases, with 8 bases of the junction left unmatched. Here the CDR3 DNA reads TGTGCCAGCAGTGGGGACAGAGATTACTCCATATATTTT. Residues: CASSGDRDYSIYF.

The chain uses TRBV4-3 and TRBJ1-6; D possibly corresponds to TRBD1 (5 bases). V was clipped by 1 base and J by 7 bases, with 8 bases between them. The CDR3 length is 14 residues. Germline-derived CDR1 and CDR2 are LGHNA and YSLEER. CDR3 bases: TGCGCCAGCAGCCAAGGGGGCAGCAATTCACCCCTCCACTTT. This codes for CASSQGGSNSPLHF.

In DNA form, the CDR3 reads TGTGCCAGCAGTGAAGCGGGGGGGGCGGGAGATACGCAGTATTTT. Amino acids: CASSEAGGAGDTQYF. The V call is TRBV2, the J call TRBJ2-3, with TRBD2 as a possible D gene (7 bases). The germline CDR1 and CDR2 sequences are SNHLY and FYNNEI. V lost 0 bases, J lost 5 bases, and 12 bases lay in between. The CDR3 spans 15 residues.

The chain employs TRBV11-2 and TRBJ2-5, with 9 bases matching TRBD1. This CDR3 region has 13 residues. Germline trimming cut 5 bases from V and 6 bases from J; bases unmatched to any gene: 4. The germline V gene has CDR1 SGHAT and CDR2 FQNNGV. In nucleotides, the CDR3 is TGTGCCAGCAGCCCAGGACAGGGGCAGACCCAGTACTTC. Translating it yields CASSPGQGQTQYF.

This chain joins TRBV7-2 and TRBJ2-1; D is unresolved. V was pared by 4 bases and J by 3 bases, with 1 base between. Germline V gene lookup returns CDR1 SGHTA and CDR2 FQGNSA. The length of the CDR3 is 11 residues. CDR3 protein: CASSYYNEQFF. DNA for the CDR3: TGTGCCAGCAGCTACTACAATGAGCAGTTCTTC.

This clone came up a few times. V and J are TRBV5-6 and TRBJ1-1; D unclear. The CDR3 contains 19 residues. Germline V gives CDR1 SGHDT, CDR2 YYEEEE. Trimming left V 1 base short and J 1 base short, with 23 bases between. CDR3 in DNA: TGTGCCAGCAGCTTGTTGGCCGCGAGGCCCCGAACGGAGAACACTGAAGCTTTCTTT. Translation: CASSLLAARPRTENTEAFF.

The gene calls are TRBV10-2 and TRBJ1-5; D remains unclear. This CDR3 spans 16 amino acids. V lost 2 bases and J 4 bases, leaving 15 bases between the germline ends. The germline V gene encodes CDR1 WSHSY and CDR2 SAAADI. The CDR3 DNA reads as TGCGCCAGCAGTGAGGCGGCAGTCGGAAAGAATCAGCCCCAGCATTTT. It yields the protein CASSEAAVGKNQPQHF.

This chain links TRBV28 with TRBJ2-1, with a possible D match to TRBD2 (5 bases). The CDR3 loop spans 15 amino acids. V was pared by 3 bases and J by 4 bases, with 13 bases between. Germline assignment: CDR1 MDHEN and CDR2 SYDVKM. The DNA for the CDR3 is TGTGCCAGCAGTTTTGGGGTAGCGTCATACAATGAGCAGTTCTTC. This codes for CASSFGVASYNEQFF. The whole variable domain, remainder taken from reference TRBV28 and TRBJ2-1, is DVKVTQSSRYLVKRTGEKVFLECVQDMDHENMFWYRQDPGLGLRLIYFSYDVKMKEKGDIPEGYSVSREKKERFSLILESASTNQTSMYLCASSFGVASYNEQFFGPGTRLTVL.

The table lists this clone with a few counts. V is TRBV6-6 and J is TRBJ2-4, with D possibly matching TRBD1 (5 bases). Germline CDR1 MNHNY, CDR2 SVGAGI (reference sequence). V was trimmed by 8 bases and J by 5 bases, leaving 19 bases between them. The CDR3 runs to 15 residues. The CDR3 sequence: CASLHYQGGENIQYF. As DNA, the CDR3 is TGTGCCAGCCTCCATTATCAGGGTGGAGAAAACATTCAGTACTTC.

The chain joins TRBV7-2 to TRBJ1-2; tentatively, D is TRBD1 (5 bases). The CDR3 is 16 amino acids. Germline loops: CDR1 SGHTA, CDR2 FQGNSA. V was shortened by 5 bases and J by 0 bases, with 16 bases between the two germline ends. CDR3: CASSVAGTFTNYGYTF. CDR3 DNA: TGTGCCAGCAGCGTTGCCGGGACCTTCACTAACTATGGCTACACCTTC.